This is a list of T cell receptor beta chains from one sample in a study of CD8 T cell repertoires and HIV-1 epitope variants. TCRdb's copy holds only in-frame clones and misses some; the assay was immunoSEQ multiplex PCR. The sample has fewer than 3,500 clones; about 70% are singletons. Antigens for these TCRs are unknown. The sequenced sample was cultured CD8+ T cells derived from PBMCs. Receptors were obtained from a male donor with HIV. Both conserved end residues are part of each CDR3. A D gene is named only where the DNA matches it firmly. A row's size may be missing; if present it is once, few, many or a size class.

CDR3aa: CASSQGLAGVYEQYF
CDR3nt: TGTGCCAGCAGCCAGGGACTAGCGGGAGTCTACGAGCAGTACTTC
j_gene: TRBJ2-7
d_gene: TRBD2
abundance: NA
v_gene: TRBV11-2

CDR3aa: CASSLAEGRRNEQFF
CDR3nt: TGCGCCAGCAGCTTGGCCGAGGGGAGACGCAATGAGCAGTTCTTC
j_gene: TRBJ2-1
d_gene: NA
abundance: NA
v_gene: TRBV5-1

CDR3aa: CATREWDGQETQYF
CDR3nt: TGTGCCACCAGGGAATGGGACGGGCAAGAGACCCAGTACTTC
j_gene: TRBJ2-5
d_gene: NA
abundance: NA
v_gene: TRBV15

CDR3aa: CSVEAGNTIYF
CDR3nt: TGCAGCGTTGAGGCGGGAAACACCATATATTTT
j_gene: TRBJ1-3
d_gene: NA
abundance: NA
v_gene: TRBV29-1

CDR3aa: CASSPMTGPSSYEQYF
CDR3nt: TGTGCCAGCAGCCCGATGACAGGTCCTTCCTCCTACGAGCAGTACTTC
j_gene: TRBJ2-7
d_gene: NA
abundance: NA
v_gene: TRBV7-9

CDR3aa: CASSHGTGGPEEQFF
CDR3nt: TGTGCCAGCAGCCACGGGACAGGGGGCCCGGAGGAGCAGTTCTTC
j_gene: TRBJ2-1
d_gene: TRBD1
abundance: NA
v_gene: TRBV7-9

CDR3aa: CASSLGGGSGPYNEQFF
CDR3nt: TGTGCCAGCAGCTTGGGAGGAGGTAGCGGACCGTACAATGAGCAGTTCTTC
j_gene: TRBJ2-1
d_gene: NA
abundance: NA
v_gene: TRBV5-6

CDR3aa: CASSLVEGVHEKLFF
CDR3nt: TGTGCCAGCAGCTTAGTGGAAGGGGTTCATGAAAAACTGTTTTTT
j_gene: TRBJ1-4
d_gene: NA
abundance: NA
v_gene: TRBV7-9

CDR3aa: CASSFQGTNTEAFF
CDR3nt: TGTGCCAGCAGTTTTCAGGGGACGAACACTGAAGCTTTCTTT
j_gene: TRBJ1-1
d_gene: NA
abundance: NA
v_gene: TRBV7-9

CDR3aa: CASSLETGATYEQYF
CDR3nt: TGTGCCAGCAGCTTGGAGACAGGGGCAACCTACGAGCAGTACTTC
j_gene: TRBJ2-7
d_gene: TRBD1
abundance: NA
v_gene: TRBV5-6

CDR3aa: CASSPPTSGAGELFF
CDR3nt: TGTGCCAGCAGTCCCCCGACTAGTGGGGCCGGGGAGCTGTTTTTT
j_gene: TRBJ2-2
d_gene: NA
abundance: NA
v_gene: TRBV6-5

CDR3aa: CASSLTGDNSPLHF
CDR3nt: TGCGCCAGCAGCTTGACCGGGGATAATTCACCCCTCCACTTT
j_gene: TRBJ1-6
d_gene: NA
abundance: few
v_gene: TRBV5-1

CDR3aa: CASSLGGGQGNTEAFF
CDR3nt: TGTGCCAGCAGCCTTGGAGGGGGACAGGGGAACACTGAAGCTTTCTTT
j_gene: TRBJ1-1
d_gene: TRBD1
abundance: NA
v_gene: TRBV13

CDR3aa: CASSKTQRHLQETQYF
CDR3nt: TGTGCCAGCAGTAAAACCCAGCGACACCTCCAAGAGACCCAGTACTTC
j_gene: TRBJ2-5
d_gene: NA
abundance: once
v_gene: TRBV27

CDR3aa: CASSFSRGGTNEKLFF
CDR3nt: TGTGCCAGCAGTTTCTCTCGAGGGGGAACTAATGAAAAACTGTTTTTT
j_gene: TRBJ1-4
d_gene: NA
abundance: NA
v_gene: TRBV28

CDR3aa: CASSLIAGGPEQYF
CDR3nt: TGTGCCAGCAGTCTCATAGCGGGAGGGCCCGAGCAGTACTTC
j_gene: TRBJ2-7
d_gene: TRBD2
abundance: NA
v_gene: TRBV27

CDR3aa: CASEGRTGDYEQYF
CDR3nt: TGTGCCAGCGAGGGTCGGACAGGGGACTACGAGCAGTACTTC
j_gene: TRBJ2-7
d_gene: TRBD1
abundance: few
v_gene: TRBV2

CDR3aa: CASSPLGGQGNSPLHF
CDR3nt: TGTGCCAGCAGCCCGCTGGGGGGGCAAGGGAATTCACCCCTCCACTTT
j_gene: TRBJ1-6
d_gene: NA
abundance: NA
v_gene: TRBV9

CDR3aa: CASRSGQGKQPQHF
CDR3nt: TGTGCCAGCAGATCCGGACAGGGAAAACAGCCCCAGCATTTT
j_gene: TRBJ1-5
d_gene: TRBD1
abundance: NA
v_gene: TRBV6-5

CDR3aa: CASSWDLDRSYEQYF
CDR3nt: TGTGCCAGCAGTTGGGATTTGGACAGATCCTACGAGCAGTACTTC
j_gene: TRBJ2-7
d_gene: NA
abundance: NA
v_gene: TRBV28

CDR3aa: CASSQEIPGTGNPDTQYF
CDR3nt: TGCGCCAGCAGCCAAGAGATACCCGGGACAGGAAACCCAGATACGCAGTATTTT
j_gene: TRBJ2-3
d_gene: TRBD1
abundance: NA
v_gene: TRBV4-3

CDR3aa: CASSLEEVSNYGYTF
CDR3nt: TGTGCCAGCAGCTTAGAAGAGGTTTCGAACTATGGCTACACCTTC
j_gene: TRBJ1-2
d_gene: NA
abundance: NA
v_gene: TRBV7-8

CDR3aa: CASSYSISSGPYGYTF
CDR3nt: TGTGCCAGCAGTTACTCGATATCCTCAGGGCCTTATGGCTACACCTTC
j_gene: TRBJ1-2
d_gene: NA
abundance: NA
v_gene: TRBV6-5

CDR3aa: CASSRGGQGCGANVLTF
CDR3nt: TGTGCCAGCAGCAGGGGCGGACAGGGGTGTGGGGCCAACGTCCTGACTTTC
j_gene: TRBJ2-6
d_gene: NA
abundance: NA
v_gene: TRBV21-1

CDR3aa: CASSLYFGRSNTEAFF
CDR3nt: TGTGCCAGCAGTTTATATTTCGGGAGGTCGAACACTGAAGCTTTCTTT
j_gene: TRBJ1-1
d_gene: NA
abundance: once
v_gene: TRBV27

CDR3aa: CASSFFRREDNNEQFF
CDR3nt: TGTGCCAGCAGCTTCTTCAGGCGGGAGGACAACAATGAGCAGTTCTTC
j_gene: TRBJ2-1
d_gene: TRBD2
abundance: NA
v_gene: TRBV7-6

CDR3aa: CASSVDGGNQPQHF
CDR3nt: TGTGCCAGCAGCGTAGACGGGGGCAATCAGCCCCAGCATTTT
j_gene: TRBJ1-5
d_gene: NA
abundance: NA
v_gene: TRBV9

CDR3aa: CASTLARGGTDTQYF
CDR3nt: TGTGCCAGCACCCTGGCCAGGGGCGGCACAGATACGCAGTATTTT
j_gene: TRBJ2-3
d_gene: NA
abundance: NA
v_gene: TRBV28

CDR3aa: CATRHIRREWVLAGPISYEQYF
CDR3nt: TGTGCCACCAGACATATTAGAAGGGAGTGGGTACTAGCGGGACCTATCTCCTACGAGCAGTACTTC
j_gene: TRBJ2-7
d_gene: TRBD2
abundance: once
v_gene: TRBV27

CDR3aa: CARSGTDYRALGERNQPQHF
CDR3nt: TGTGCCAGAAGCGGTACCGATTACAGGGCCCTGGGCGAGAGGAATCAGCCCCAGCATTTT
j_gene: TRBJ1-5
d_gene: NA
abundance: NA
v_gene: TRBV5-3

CDR3aa: CASSITGGSGEQYF
CDR3nt: TGTGCCAGTAGTATTACCGGGGGGTCTGGAGAGCAGTACTTC
j_gene: TRBJ2-7
d_gene: TRBD2
abundance: few
v_gene: TRBV19

CDR3aa: CASSLGTGELSGANVLTF
CDR3nt: TGCGCCAGCAGCTTGGGAACAGGCGAGCTCTCTGGGGCCAACGTCCTGACTTTC
j_gene: TRBJ2-6
d_gene: NA
abundance: NA
v_gene: TRBV5-1

CDR3aa: CASSKLDLGLYEQYF
CDR3nt: TGTGCCAGCAGCAAATTGGACTTGGGGCTCTACGAGCAGTACTTC
j_gene: TRBJ2-7
d_gene: NA
abundance: NA
v_gene: TRBV5-4

CDR3aa: CASSVGQLSYEQYF
CDR3nt: TGTGCCAGCAGCGTAGGCCAGCTTTCCTACGAGCAGTACTTC
j_gene: TRBJ2-7
d_gene: NA
abundance: NA
v_gene: TRBV9

CDR3aa: CASSTRDRPYEQYF
CDR3nt: TGTGCCAGCAGCACGCGAGATCGGCCGTACGAGCAGTACTTC
j_gene: TRBJ2-7
d_gene: NA
abundance: NA
v_gene: TRBV7-7

CDR3aa: CASSVAGTEAFF
CDR3nt: TGTGCCAGCAGCGTAGCGGGCACTGAAGCTTTCTTT
j_gene: TRBJ1-1
d_gene: NA
abundance: NA
v_gene: TRBV9

CDR3aa: CAWSAGSTYYGYTF
CDR3nt: TGTGCCTGGAGTGCAGGGAGCACCTACTATGGCTACACCTTC
j_gene: TRBJ1-2
d_gene: NA
abundance: NA
v_gene: TRBV30

CDR3aa: CASNQVASFSGANVLTF
CDR3nt: TGTGCCAGTAACCAAGTTGCGTCTTTCTCTGGGGCCAACGTCCTGACTTTC
j_gene: TRBJ2-6
d_gene: NA
abundance: few
v_gene: TRBV19

CDR3aa: CASSLETEKGQPQHF
CDR3nt: TGTGCCAGCAGCTTGGAGACAGAAAAGGGTCAGCCCCAGCATTTT
j_gene: TRBJ1-5
d_gene: NA
abundance: NA
v_gene: TRBV7-9

CDR3aa: CATSSGLAGAREETQYF
CDR3nt: TGTGCCACCAGCAGCGGACTAGCGGGGGCCCGGGAGGAGACCCAGTACTTC
j_gene: TRBJ2-5
d_gene: TRBD2
abundance: once
v_gene: TRBV15

CDR3aa: CASSKPGLGSYNEQFF
CDR3nt: TGTGCCAGCAGCAAACCGGGACTAGGGTCCTACAATGAGCAGTTCTTC
j_gene: TRBJ2-1
d_gene: TRBD2
abundance: few
v_gene: TRBV25-1

CDR3aa: CASSLGYLNTGELFF
CDR3nt: TGTGCCAGCAGTTTGGGCTACTTGAACACCGGGGAGCTGTTTTTT
j_gene: TRBJ2-2
d_gene: NA
abundance: NA
v_gene: TRBV27

CDR3aa: CASSSTFGTAFLNYGYTF
CDR3nt: TGTGCCAGCAGCTCTACTTTTGGGACAGCCTTTCTAAACTATGGCTACACCTTC
j_gene: TRBJ1-2
d_gene: TRBD1
abundance: few
v_gene: TRBV11-2

CDR3aa: CASSIAQGRKNTEAFF
CDR3nt: TGTGCCAGTAGTATAGCTCAGGGTAGAAAGAACACTGAAGCTTTCTTT
j_gene: TRBJ1-1
d_gene: NA
abundance: NA
v_gene: TRBV19

CDR3aa: CATTRLAGVDTQYF
CDR3nt: TGTGCCACCACTAGACTAGCGGGAGTGGATACGCAGTATTTT
j_gene: TRBJ2-3
d_gene: TRBD2
abundance: few
v_gene: TRBV19

CDR3aa: CASSPETGAINDEAFF
CDR3nt: TGCGCCAGCAGCCCCGAAACAGGGGCTATTAATGATGAAGCTTTCTTT
j_gene: TRBJ1-1
d_gene: TRBD1
abundance: few
v_gene: TRBV4-1

CDR3aa: CASSLLQGNTIYF
CDR3nt: TGTGCCAGCAGTTTACTGCAGGGAAACACCATATATTTT
j_gene: TRBJ1-3
d_gene: NA
abundance: NA
v_gene: TRBV28

CDR3aa: CASSDGGGDQGRGYTF
CDR3nt: TGTGCCAGCAGCGATGGGGGAGGGGATCAGGGTAGAGGCTACACCTTC
j_gene: TRBJ1-2
d_gene: NA
abundance: few
v_gene: TRBV7-3

CDR3aa: CASSLTSGSYEQFF
CDR3nt: TGTGCCAGCAGTTTAACTAGCGGGAGTTATGAGCAGTTCTTC
j_gene: TRBJ2-1
d_gene: TRBD2
abundance: NA
v_gene: TRBV28

CDR3aa: CASGTGVSYEQYF
CDR3nt: TGCGCCAGCGGGACAGGGGTTTCCTACGAGCAGTACTTC
j_gene: TRBJ2-7
d_gene: TRBD1
abundance: NA
v_gene: TRBV4-1